A single sample is the source of the 32 T cell receptor beta chains below, sequenced in a study of shared clonotypes between healthy human individuals. The naive CD8 fraction comprised CD45RO-negative cells positively selected for CCR7 and excluded terminally differentiated effector memory CD45RA+ cells. Produced via immunoSEQ multiplex PCR; TCRdb's table is partial and in-frame only. The table records under 850,000 clones, 85% to 95% of them present only once. Sequencing input: naive CD8+ T cells sorted from blood. Receptors originate from a man younger than 40 in good health.

V and J are TRBV10-2 and TRBJ2-3; 9 bases are a match to TRBD1. The CDR3 totals 15 residues. The J segment lost 4 bases and the V segment lost 5 bases, leaving 7 bases of the junction unmatched. Germline V gives CDR1 WSHSY, CDR2 SAAADI. The chain's CDR3 is CASSQYRDRADTQYF. CDR3 DNA sequence: TGCGCCAGCAGTCAATACCGGGACAGGGCAGATACGCAGTATTTT.

The chain carries TRBV28 and TRBJ2-7; the match to TRBD1 covers 9 bases. This CDR3 contains 16 residues. Germline V gene sequence: CDR1 MDHEN, CDR2 SYDVKM. V shed 6 bases, J shed 3 bases, and the junction held 12 bases outside the gene matches. CDR3 nucleotide sequence: TGTGCCAGCAGGAAATTAGCTCCGGGACAGGGCTACGAGCAGTACTTC. It yields the protein CASRKLAPGQGYEQYF.

The genes are TRBV10-1 and TRBJ1-1; D perhaps matches TRBD1 (5 bases). Germline V gene sequence: CDR1 WNHNN, CDR2 SYGVQD (reference sequence). Trimming cost V 6 bases and J 1 base, with 9 bases left between them. The CDR3 is made up of 13 amino acids. CDR3 nucleotide sequence: TGCGCCAGCAGGATGGACACGAACACTGAAGCTTTCTTT. Its translation: CASRMDTNTEAFF.

This chain links TRBV27 with TRBJ2-7, with a possible D match to TRBD1 (6 bases). Germline V gene data show CDR1 as MNHEY and CDR2 as SMNVEV (reference sequence). The CDR3 is 16 residues long. With 4 bases removed from V and 2 bases from J, the gap between germline ends came to 18 bases. CDR3 coding DNA: TGTGCCAGCAGTTCAACAACGCCGACAGGCACCTACGAGCAGTACTTC. Translation gives CASSSTTPTGTYEQYF.

The rearrangement links TRBV11-2 to TRBJ2-5; no clear D. The length of the CDR3 is 16 residues. Trimming stripped 4 bases from V and 4 bases from J, with 19 bases between. Germline-derived CDR1 and CDR2 are SGHAT and FQNNGV. Here the CDR3 reads CASSSPWTQHLETQYF. The CDR3 DNA follows: TGTGCCAGCAGCTCCCCCTGGACCCAGCATTTAGAGACCCAGTACTTC.

The rearrangement links TRBV19 to TRBJ2-1; TRBD1 aligns across 11 bases. Looked up from germline, CDR1 is LNHDA and CDR2 is SQIVND (reference sequence). CDR3 length: 15 amino acids. The junction had 10 bases not matched to a gene; V was cut back by 6 bases and J by 9 bases. The CDR3 region is CASREDRGRRFEQFF. CDR3 nucleotide sequence: TGTGCCAGTAGGGAGGACAGGGGGCGCAGGTTTGAGCAGTTCTTC.

The chain has TRBV10-3 and TRBJ2-2, with D tentatively TRBD2 (6 bases). Trimming pared 6 bases from V and 6 bases from J, leaving 17 bases between. The CDR3 is 15 amino acids. Germline V gene data show CDR1 as ENHRY and CDR2 as SYGVKD. CDR3 residues: CAISEEGLAAGELFF. The CDR3, as DNA: TGTGCCATCAGCGAAGAGGGACTTGCAGCCGGGGAGCTGTTTTTT.

V and J are TRBV30 and TRBJ2-7; D uncertain. The germline V gene has CDR1 GTSNPN and CDR2 SVGIG (reference sequence). The CDR3 loop spans 14 amino acids. Trimming cost V 1 base and J 3 bases, with 13 bases left between them. The CDR3 nucleotides read TGTGCCTGGAGTGCGGTGAATCTAGGCTACGAGCAGTACTTC. Amino acid sequence: CAWSAVNLGYEQYF.

The chain combines TRBV29-1 with TRBJ2-2; 8 bases agree with TRBD2. CDR1 is SQVTM and CDR2 is ANQGSEA in the germline V gene. The CDR3 totals 14 residues. The V segment lost 4 bases and the J segment 6 bases; nucleotides outside the gene matches: 7. The CDR3 DNA is TGCAGCGTTGTACTCCGGGAGGGGGCCGGGGAGCTGTTTTTT. Translating it yields CSVVLREGAGELFF.

The chain carries TRBV6-1 and TRBJ2-3; TRBD1 agrees at 7 bases. J lost 0 bases, V lost 6 bases, and 6 bases had no gene match. This CDR3 is built from 15 residues. CDR1 is MNHNS and CDR2 is SASEGT in the germline V gene. In nucleotides, the CDR3 is TGTGCCAGCAGACCGGGACAGACTAGCACAGATACGCAGTATTTT. Amino acids: CASRPGQTSTDTQYF.

The rearrangement uses TRBV5-8 and TRBJ2-7; the D is unclear. V was cut by 4 bases and J by 3 bases, with 14 bases left in between. Germline values: CDR1 SGHTS, CDR2 YDEGEE. The CDR3 loop spans 14 amino acids. CDR3 sequence: CASSRPIGYYEQYF. In nucleotides, the CDR3 is TGTGCCAGCAGCCGCCCCATAGGCTACTACGAGCAGTACTTC.

This chain uses TRBV7-9 with TRBJ1-3, with 9 bases that match TRBD1. J gave up 8 bases and V 7 bases, and 9 bases lay outside the gene matches. CDR1 SEHNR and CDR2 FQNEAQ come from the germline V gene (reference sequence). The CDR3 is made up of 14 amino acids. CDR3 residues: CASILGQGLDTIYF. CDR3 sequence (DNA): TGTGCCAGCATCCTCGGACAGGGGTTAGACACCATATATTTT. Looking up the rest from reference TRBV7-9 and TRBJ1-3 gives the full variable domain: DTGVSQNPRHKITKRGQNVTFRCDPISEHNRLYWYRQTLGQGPEFLTYFQNEAQLEKSRLLSDRFSAERPKGSFSTLEIQRTEQGDSAMYLCASILGQGLDTIYFGEGSWLTVV.

The chain uses TRBV7-2 and TRBJ2-1; the match to TRBD2 covers 8 bases. V trimming: 3 bases; J trimming: 9 bases; junction bases outside the gene matches: 1. Germline CDR1 is SGHTA and CDR2 is FQGNSA. The CDR3 is 12 amino acids. As DNA, the CDR3 is TGTGCCAGCAGCTTCGGGACTAGTGAGCAGTTCTTC. It is translated as CASSFGTSEQFF.

The chain links TRBV11-2 to TRBJ2-1, with a tentative D call TRBD1 (6 bases). CDR1 and CDR2 from the germline V gene are SGHAT and FQNNGV. V shed 1 base and J shed 2 bases, with 9 bases lying between them. CDR3 size: 15 residues. The chain's CDR3 is CASSLVRGAYNEQFF. DNA for the CDR3: TGTGCCAGCAGCTTAGTCAGGGGAGCCTACAATGAGCAGTTCTTC.

V is TRBV7-9 and J is TRBJ2-7, with D perhaps matching TRBD1 (6 bases). CDR3 length equals 16 residues. Germline V gene sequence: CDR1 SEHNR, CDR2 FQNEAQ (reference sequence). V gave up 4 bases and J gave up 3 bases, with 19 bases separating them. The CDR3, as DNA: TGTGCCAGCAGCTCGACCCCCTTAGGACAGAACTACGAGCAGTACTTC. Translation gives CASSSTPLGQNYEQYF.

The chain has TRBV6-5 and TRBJ1-1; 8 positions match TRBD1. Germline V gene lookup returns CDR1 MNHEY and CDR2 SVGAGI. J lost 3 bases, V lost 5 bases, and 5 bases had no gene match. The CDR3 contains 14 residues. This CDR3 is CASSRTGLDTEAFF. DNA for the CDR3: TGTGCCAGCAGTCGGACAGGGTTGGACACTGAAGCTTTCTTT.

The V call is TRBV9, the J call TRBJ2-7; D might be TRBD1 (5 bases). Trimming cost V 4 bases and J 3 bases, with 20 bases left between them. The CDR3 is 16 amino acids. Germline V lookup: CDR1 SGDLS, CDR2 YYNGEE. The CDR3 reads CASSPDLDRPLYEQYF. CDR3 bases: TGTGCCAGCAGCCCAGATTTAGACAGACCCCTCTACGAGCAGTACTTC. The whole variable domain, remainder taken from reference TRBV9 and TRBJ2-7, is DSGVTQTPKHLITATGQRVTLRCSPRSGDLSVYWYQQSLDQGLQFLIQYYNGEERAKGNILERFSAQQFPDLHSELNLSSLELGDSALYFCASSPDLDRPLYEQYFGPGTRLTVT.

The chain employs TRBV14 and TRBJ2-7; 10 bases fit TRBD2. CDR3 size: 18 residues. Trimming at V came to 3 bases and at J to 7 bases, leaving 18 bases not matched to a gene. CDR1 is SGHDN and CDR2 is FVKESK in the germline V gene. DNA of the CDR3: TGTGCCAGCAGCCATTCGCTGCCACTACTAGCGGGGTACGGTGAGCAGTACTTC. Amino acids: CASSHSLPLLAGYGEQYF.

Here the CDR3 DNA reads TGCAGCGTTGAAGCCCAACACACAGATACGCAGTATTTT. Its translation: CSVEAQHTDTQYF. J is TRBJ2-3 and V is TRBV29-1; the D is unclear. The germline gives CDR1 SQVTM, CDR2 ANQGSEA. With 1 base removed from V and 2 bases from J, the gap between germline ends came to 7 bases. This CDR3 has 13 residues.

The chain has TRBV15 and TRBJ2-1; D uncertain. Deletions cut 1 base from V and 8 bases from J, with 9 bases between. In germline, CDR1 is LNHNV, CDR2 YYDKDF (reference sequence). This CDR3 is built from 13 residues. CDR3 amino acids: CATSRGVPDEQFF. CDR3 sequence (DNA): TGTGCCACCAGCAGAGGGGTACCCGATGAGCAGTTCTTC. The complete variable domain, with remaining parts taken from reference TRBV15 and TRBJ2-1, reads DAMVIQNPRYQVTQFGKPVTLSCSQTLNHNVMYWYQQKSSQAPKLLFHYYDKDFNNEADTPDNFQSRRPNTSFCFLDIRSPGLGDTAMYLCATSRGVPDEQFFGPGTRLTVL.

V is TRBV7-2 and J is TRBJ2-2, with a possible D match to TRBD1 (6 bases). V lost 8 bases, J lost 5 bases, and 21 bases lay in between. Germline values: CDR1 SGHTA, CDR2 FQGNSA. The CDR3 sequence is 16 residues long. The CDR3 here is CASPPELQGITGELFF. The CDR3 coding sequence is TGTGCCAGCCCCCCCGAACTACAGGGTATAACCGGGGAGCTGTTTTTT.

The rearrangement uses TRBV28 and TRBJ2-1; D might be TRBD2 (6 bases). The CDR3 consists of 13 residues. Germline V gene data show CDR1 as MDHEN and CDR2 as SYDVKM. V was clipped by 2 bases and J by 9 bases, with 11 bases between them. In nucleotides, the CDR3 is TGTGCCAGCAGTTTAAGCGGAGGGATTGAGCAGTTCTTC. Its translation is CASSLSGGIEQFF.

Turning to this clone: The same CDR3 arises from other DNA sequences in this sample as well. V gene TRBV19 combines with J gene TRBJ1-1; 8 bases match TRBD1. V gave up 6 bases and J gave up 6 bases; unmatched junction bases: 3. CDR3 size: 12 residues. CDR1 is LNHDA, CDR2 SQIVND, per germline (reference sequence). The CDR3 region has the DNA TGTGCCAGTAGCCCGACAGGGGCTGAAGCTTTCTTT. As protein: CASSPTGAEAFF.

V usage is TRBV18 and J usage is TRBJ2-7; no definite D call. In germline, CDR1 is KGHSH, CDR2 LQKENI. This CDR3 comprises 15 residues. V was clipped by 5 bases and J by 0 bases, with 14 bases between them. The CDR3 bases are TGTGCCAGCTCATCCGTCCGACGGAGCTCCTACGAGCAGTACTTC. This translates into CASSSVRRSSYEQYF.

This sequence joins TRBV14 and TRBJ2-1, with a weak D call TRBD2 (5 bases). Looked up from germline, CDR1 is SGHDN and CDR2 is FVKESK. With 0 bases removed from V and 6 bases from J, the gap between germline ends came to 15 bases. The CDR3 totals 16 residues. CDR3 sequence (DNA): TGTGCCAGCAGCCAAGAATATAGAGGGTTTGGCAATGAGCAGTTCTTC. This translates into CASSQEYRGFGNEQFF.

The V gene is TRBV4-2, the J gene TRBJ2-1; D not certain. The CDR3 covers 14 residues. V was clipped by 0 bases and J by 7 bases, with 10 bases between them. Germline lookup yields CDR1 LGHNA and CDR2 YNFKEQ. CDR3 sequence reads: CASSQDRVLNEQFF. The DNA of the CDR3 is TGTGCCAGCAGCCAAGATCGTGTTTTAAATGAGCAGTTCTTC.

This chain uses TRBV7-9 with TRBJ2-5, with 14 nucleotides matching TRBD2. Germline lookup yields CDR1 SEHNR and CDR2 FQNEAQ (reference sequence). This CDR3 is 17 amino acids long. The V gene end was trimmed by 4 bases and the J gene end by 5 bases; junction bases not matched to a gene: 9. The CDR3 DNA reads as TGTGCCAGCAGCTCCAGACTAGCGGGAGGGCCCTGGGAGACCCAGTACTTC. Protein: CASSSRLAGGPWETQYF.

The chain employs TRBV7-9 and TRBJ2-7, with 12 nucleotides matching TRBD2. Germline assignment: CDR1 SEHNR and CDR2 FQNEAQ (reference sequence). The ends lost 5 bases at V and 6 bases at J; junction bases unmatched: 8. The CDR3 is 15 amino acids. CDR3 amino acids: CASSRLAGADGEQYF. The CDR3 DNA follows: TGTGCCAGCAGCAGACTAGCGGGAGCGGACGGCGAGCAGTACTTC.

This rearrangement joins TRBV28 to TRBJ1-5, with a weak D call TRBD1 (6 bases). The CDR3 runs 15 residues. V was clipped by 4 bases and J by 3 bases, with 13 bases between them. Germline CDR1 reads MDHEN; CDR2 reads SYDVKM. DNA for the CDR3: TGTGCCAGCAGTTGGCGCACAGGGAACAATCAGCCCCAGCATTTT. Amino acid sequence: CASSWRTGNNQPQHF.

The genes are TRBV29-1 and TRBJ2-3; D unclear. Trimming stripped 4 bases from V and 2 bases from J, with 10 bases between. Germline-derived CDR1 and CDR2 are SQVTM and ANQGSEA. The CDR3 is made up of 13 amino acids. This chain's CDR3 is CSVVETNTDTQYF. Written as DNA, the CDR3 is TGCAGCGTTGTGGAGACCAACACAGATACGCAGTATTTT.

The chain combines TRBV10-3 with TRBJ2-3; D unclear. V was clipped by 6 bases and J by 4 bases, with 14 bases between them. The CDR3 runs to 14 residues. Germline V gene data show CDR1 as ENHRY and CDR2 as SYGVKD. The CDR3 sequence: CAISDSAGADTQYF. The CDR3 nucleotides are TGTGCCATCAGCGACTCCGCCGGCGCAGATACGCAGTATTTT.

The chain employs TRBV7-2 and TRBJ2-1; TRBD2 might be the D (6 bases). This CDR3 is built from 15 residues. V lost 5 bases and J 4 bases, leaving 15 bases between the germline ends. Germline assignment: CDR1 SGHTA and CDR2 FQGNSA. CDR3 sequence: CASSVSGWGYNEQFF. The CDR3 DNA follows: TGTGCCAGCAGCGTTAGCGGATGGGGTTACAATGAGCAGTTCTTC.